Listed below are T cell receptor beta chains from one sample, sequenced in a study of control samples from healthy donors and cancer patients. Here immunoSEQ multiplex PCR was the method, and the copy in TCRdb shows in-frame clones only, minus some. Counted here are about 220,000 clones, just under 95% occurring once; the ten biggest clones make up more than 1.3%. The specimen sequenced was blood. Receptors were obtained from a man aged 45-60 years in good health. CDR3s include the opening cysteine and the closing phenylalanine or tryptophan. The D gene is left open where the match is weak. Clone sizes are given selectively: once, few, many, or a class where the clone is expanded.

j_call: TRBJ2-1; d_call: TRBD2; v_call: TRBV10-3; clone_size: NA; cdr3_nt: TGTGCCACGAAAAGCACGGGGGGGCACAATGAGCAGTTCTTC; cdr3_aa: CATKSTGGHNEQFF
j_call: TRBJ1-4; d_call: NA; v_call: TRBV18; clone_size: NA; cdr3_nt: TGTGCCAGCTCACCACGGTCCGTGAGCAATGAAAAACTGTTTTTT; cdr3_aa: CASSPRSVSNEKLFF
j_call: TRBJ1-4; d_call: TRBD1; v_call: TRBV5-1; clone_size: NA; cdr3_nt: TGCGCCAGCAGCGGACAGGGGGCAGCTGAAAAACTGTTTTTT; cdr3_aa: CASSGQGAAEKLFF
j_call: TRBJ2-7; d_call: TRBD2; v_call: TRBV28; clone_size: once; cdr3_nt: TGTGCCAGCGGTAGCGCGGGGGGGAACTACGAGCAGTACTTC; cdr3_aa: CASGSAGGNYEQYF
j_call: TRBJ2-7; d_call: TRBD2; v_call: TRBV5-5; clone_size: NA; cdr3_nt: TGTGCCAGCAGCTCACAAATCGGACTAGCGGGGAACGACGAGCAGTACTTC; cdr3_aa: CASSSQIGLAGNDEQYF
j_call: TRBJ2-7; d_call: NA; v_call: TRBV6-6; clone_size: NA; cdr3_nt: TGTGCCAGCAGGAACAGGGACGAGCAGTACTTC; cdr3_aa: CASRNRDEQYF
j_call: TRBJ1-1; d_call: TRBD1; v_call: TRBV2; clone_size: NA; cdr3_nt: TGTGGTACCTCCGGGACAGGGGGCTGGGTGAACACTGAAGCTTTCTTT; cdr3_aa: CGTSGTGGWVNTEAFF
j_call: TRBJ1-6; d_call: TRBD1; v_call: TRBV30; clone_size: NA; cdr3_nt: TGTGCCTGGGCCCAGACAGGGGGTCTCGGTTCACCCCTCCACTTT; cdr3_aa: CAWAQTGGLGSPLHF
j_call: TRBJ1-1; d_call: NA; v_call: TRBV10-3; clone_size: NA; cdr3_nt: TGTGCCATCAGCCCAGCTGAAAACGCTGAAGCTTTCTTT; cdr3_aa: CAISPAENAEAFF
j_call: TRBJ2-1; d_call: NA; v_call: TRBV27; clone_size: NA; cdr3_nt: TGTGCCAGCAGTTTATCGGTCACGGGGCGGGTCGGTGAGCAGTTCTTC; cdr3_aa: CASSLSVTGRVGEQFF